This record looks at one T cell receptor beta chain sequence and its context. Study processing details: Counts of nucleated cells, estimated from reference gene primer amplification, were obtained. Only in-frame clones appear in the TCRdb table, and some are missing; sequencing was by immunoSEQ multiplex PCR. V and J calls and clone size are as listed in that table; D and trimming were resolved from the DNA. In the table there are roughly 200,000 clones, around 85% of which are singletons. The data belong to a study of blood T cell repertoires in COVID-19. Study in general: Acute and convalescent COVID-19 specimens originated in the United States, Italy and Spain. T cells, B-cell-depleted T cells, or PBMCs provided the cDNA or gDNA that served as material.

V was shortened by 4 bases and J by 8 bases, with 8 bases between the two germline ends. Germline CDR1 is KGHSH and CDR2 is LQKENI. This CDR3 spans 12 amino acids. The sample consisted of peripheral blood. The clonotype originates from a woman aged 55-70 years with acute or convalescent COVID-19. The rearrangement uses TRBV18 and TRBJ1-4; D is unclear. For the CDR3, the DNA is TGTGCCAGCTCACGGCAAGCGGAAAAACTGTTTTTT. As protein: CASSRQAEKLFF. Full variable domain (rest looked up from reference TRBV18 and TRBJ1-4): NAGVMQNPRHLVRRRGQEARLRCSPMKGHSHVYWYRQLPEEGLKFMVYLQKENIIDESGMPKERFSAEFPKEGPSILRIQQVVRGDSAAYFCASSRQAEKLFFGSGTQLSVL.